These 5 T cell receptor delta chains originate from one sample sequenced in a study of gamma-delta chains in newborns, infants, children. TCRdb applied CATT to the reads for clone calling. The data show 4,000 to 5,000 delta-chain clones, around 35% seen once. Specimen: blood. The receptors were gathered from a child who received the measles vaccine.

The chain couples TRDV1 to TRDJ1; 8 bases line up with TRDD3. V gave up 5 bases and J gave up 3 bases; unmatched junction bases: 23. CDR1 is TSWWSYY and CDR2 is QGS in the germline V gene. The CDR3 covers 20 residues. The CDR3 DNA reads TGTGCTCTTGGGAACGGACCTACCCACTGGGGATACAAAGGGCCCGATAAACTCATCTTT. Translation: CALGNGPTHWGYKGPDKLIF.

This clone occurred a few times. The rearrangement links TRDV1 to TRDJ1; D may be TRDD2 (5 bases). Trimming shortened V by 4 bases and J by 1 base, and 10 bases separated the two germline ends. This CDR3 contains 14 residues. The germline CDR1 and CDR2 sequences are TSWWSYY and QGS. The DNA of the CDR3 is TGTGCTCTTGGGGGGCCTTCTTCCACCGATAAACTCATCTTT. This sequence encodes CALGGPSSTDKLIF.

The chain joins TRDV1 to TRDJ1, with 8 bases fitting TRDD3. CDR1 and CDR2 from the germline V gene are TSWWSYY and QGS. Unmatched junction bases numbered 20, after V lost 3 bases and J lost 2 bases. This CDR3 contains 20 residues. CDR3 in amino acids: CALGESYLSGILIITDKLIF. In nucleotides, the CDR3 is TGTGCTCTTGGGGAGAGTTACCTCTCGGGGATACTGATCATAACCGATAAACTCATCTTT.

A word on this clone: With a much larger clone just one base away, this may be a read error. This same CDR3 is encoded by further DNA sequences in the sample. The V call is TRDV1, the J call TRDJ1, with D perhaps matching TRDD3 (7 bases). Germline values: CDR1 TSWWSYY, CDR2 QGS. V was pared by 2 bases and J by 5 bases, with 33 bases between. The CDR3 runs to 21 residues. The CDR3 bases are TGTGCTCTTGGGGAAATGTTCCTAATTAATCCACCCGGGGGATGGTGGGATAAACTCATCTTT. Amino acids: CALGEMFLINPPGGWWDKLIF.

This clone occurred a few times. A far larger clone is a single base away, which makes a read error likely. The sample holds other DNA sequences that translate to the same CDR3. The chain has TRAV29/DV5 and TRDJ1; perhaps TRDD3 as D (5 bases). CDR3 length: 14 amino acids. Per the germline V gene, CDR1 is NSMFDY and CDR2 is ISSIKDK. The CDR3, as DNA: TGTGCAGCAAGCGGGATAACATACACCGATAAGCTCATCTTT. It translates to CAASGITYTDKLIF.